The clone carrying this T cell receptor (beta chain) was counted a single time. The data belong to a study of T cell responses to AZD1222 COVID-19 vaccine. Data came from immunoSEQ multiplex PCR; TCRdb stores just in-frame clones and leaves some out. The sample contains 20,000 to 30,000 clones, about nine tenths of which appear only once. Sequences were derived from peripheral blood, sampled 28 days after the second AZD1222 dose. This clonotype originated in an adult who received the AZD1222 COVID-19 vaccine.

CDR3 sequence reads: CASTRQGEGNSPLHF. The CDR3 DNA follows: TGTGCCAGCACAAGGCAGGGGGAAGGGAATTCACCCCTCCACTTT. J is TRBJ1-6 and V is TRBV2; TRBD1 agrees at 7 bases. The germline V gene encodes CDR1 SNHLY and CDR2 FYNNEI. The CDR3 loop spans 15 amino acids. J was trimmed by 7 bases and V by 7 bases; bases with no gene match: 10.